The 11 T cell receptor beta chains below come from one sample, sequenced in a study of T cells expressing NK-cell markers. TCRdb reprocessed the 5' RACE reads, keeping one entry per CDR3 protein, no DNA. The repertoire table contains approximately 460,000 distinct CDR3 sequences. Specimen: blood T cells: a sorted CD56 or NKG2C T cell subset, CD4+ or CD8+ T cells, or bulk PBMC T cells (not recorded which). All receptors derive from a woman between 18 and 70 years old in good health.

This chain joins TRBV7-9 and TRBJ2-1; the TRBD1 assignment by TCRdb is unverifiable without DNA. Germline V lookup: CDR1 SEHNR, CDR2 FQNEAQ (reference sequence). The CDR3 has 15 amino acids. CDR3 sequence: CASSQRGPTYNEQFF.

V gene TRBV7-7 combines with J gene TRBJ2-3; TCRdb reports TRBD1, a call that lacks DNA to check it against. CDR3 size: 17 residues. Germline V gene sequence: CDR1 SSHAT, CDR2 FNYEAQ (reference sequence). The CDR3 sequence is CASSPFGAAPSTDTQYF. Drawing the rest from reference TRBV7-7 and TRBJ2-3, the complete variable domain is GAGVSQSPRYKVTKRGQDVTLRCDPISSHATLYWYQQALGQGPEFLTYFNYEAQPDKSGLPSDRFSAERPEGSISTLTIQRTEQRDSAMYRCASSPFGAAPSTDTQYFGPGTRLTVL.

The gene calls are TRBV7-2 and TRBJ2-3; as DNA is missing, the TRBD2 call by TCRdb cannot be tested. CDR3 length equals 12 residues. The germline V gene encodes CDR1 SGHTA and CDR2 FQGNSA. The CDR3 loop is CASSLSAGGQYF.

This chain uses TRBV11-2 with TRBJ1-6. In germline, CDR1 is SGHAT, CDR2 FQNNGV. The CDR3 is made up of 13 amino acids. CDR3 sequence: CASSLGPGSPLHF.

V gene TRBV27 combines with J gene TRBJ2-1; no DNA is available, so the TRBD1 call from TCRdb remains unchecked. Per the germline V gene, CDR1 is MNHEY and CDR2 is SMNVEV (reference sequence). The CDR3 has 11 residues. CDR3 sequence reads: CASRRGDEQFF.

This rearrangement joins TRBV18 to TRBJ2-3; the TCRdb call, TRBD1, lacks DNA for checking. CDR1 and CDR2 (germline): KGHSH, LQKENI. This CDR3 has 16 residues. The CDR3 sequence: CASSQGTPAATDTQYF.

The rearrangement links TRBV20-1 to TRBJ2-1; TCRdb outputs TRBD2, but without DNA this stays unchecked. The CDR3 spans 16 residues. Germline V gene lookup returns CDR1 DFQATT and CDR2 SNEGSKA (reference sequence). The CDR3 protein is CSAGPPPKSSYNEQFF.

The chain links TRBV19 to TRBJ2-5; TCRdb's D gene call, TRBD1, goes unchecked for lack of DNA. The germline CDR1 and CDR2 sequences are LNHDA and SQIVND (reference sequence). There are 15 residues in the CDR3. CDR3 sequence reads: CASSPGLGRQETQYF.

The chain carries TRBV12-3 or TRBV12-4 and TRBJ2-1. The CDR3 runs to 13 residues. Here the CDR3 reads CASSSLSYNEQFF.

The chain uses TRBV20-1 and TRBJ2-1; the D call of TRBD1 rests on TCRdb alone, since no DNA is present to check it. Germline values: CDR1 DFQATT, CDR2 SNEGSKA (reference sequence). This CDR3 contains 12 residues. The CDR3 spells CSALHTGPEQFF.

The chain recombines TRBV5-4 with TRBJ2-3. Germline V gene sequence: CDR1 SGHNT, CDR2 YYREEE (reference sequence). CDR3 size: 13 residues. The chain's CDR3 is CASSSKSTDTQYF.